This entry features one T cell receptor beta chain sequence. The data originate from a study of control samples from healthy donors and cancer patients. Using immunoSEQ multiplex PCR, the repertoire was profiled, and TCRdb retains in-frame clones only, with some absent. Altogether 95,000 to 100,000 clones are present, approximately 90% being singletons, with the ten largest covering 7.5% to 10%. CDR1 SGHTA and CDR2 FQGNSA come from the germline V gene. Trimming took 2 bases from V and 4 from J, leaving 6 bases between them. The CDR3 has 13 amino acids. This clonotype was sampled from a man under 40 in good health. The chain has TRBV7-2 and TRBJ2-1, with D unresolved. The specimen was blood. This CDR3 is CASSLQKYNEQFF. In DNA, the CDR3 is TGTGCCAGCAGCTTACAGAAGTACAATGAGCAGTTCTTC.